Listed here are 32 T cell receptor beta chains from one sample, sequenced in a study of response to subunit inactivated influenza vaccine (dated by TCRdb to the late 2010s). The library was made by RT-PCR. For sequencing, an Illumina HiSeq 2500 was employed. TCRdb took the public reads, trimmed them with fastp at Q25, ran MiXCR for clone calling and kept in-frame beta chains. Rows matching on CDR3 protein sequence are summarized as one entry with the most common DNA and genes. The sample table records about 780,000 distinct CDR3 sequences; 18% of these occur just once. The top ten constitute around 9.9% of the sample. Sequencing used PBMCs from blood, obtained about 5 days after vaccination. The receptor set was obtained from a man aged 45-65 years who received an inactivated influenza vaccine. Donor details come from another sample of the same person, matched by shared clones.

The J gene is TRBJ2-3, the V gene TRBV7-9, with TRBD2 matching 10 bases. This CDR3 comprises 16 residues. CDR1 is SEHNR, CDR2 FQNEAQ, per germline (reference sequence). V shed 2 bases and J 2 bases; nucleotides not matched to a gene: 4. CDR3 sequence (DNA): TGTGCCAGCAGCTTAAGTGGACTAGCGGCCACAGATACGCAGTATTTT. It translates to CASSLSGLAATDTQYF.

This clonotype was detected many times. The V and J genes are TRBV7-2 and TRBJ2-7, with TRBD2 matching over 15 bases. The CDR3 consists of 14 residues. J was trimmed by 6 bases and V by 4 bases; bases with no gene match: 1. The germline V gene encodes CDR1 SGHTA and CDR2 FQGNSA. CDR3 loop: CASSWGLAGGEQYF. CDR3 nucleotides: TGTGCCAGCAGCTGGGGACTAGCGGGAGGCGAGCAGTACTTC.

This clonotype turned up a few times. V is TRBV15 and J is TRBJ1-1; D ambiguous. Trimming removed 0 bases from V and 7 bases from J, with 9 bases in between. Germline V gene data show CDR1 as LNHNV and CDR2 as YYDKDF (reference sequence). CDR3 length: 13 residues. Here the CDR3 reads CATSRDKNYEAFF. CDR3 nucleotides: TGTGCCACCAGCAGAGATAAGAACTATGAAGCTTTCTTT.

The chain employs TRBV20-1 and TRBJ1-1; D unresolved. Trimming took off 2 bases at V and 1 base at J, with 11 bases between the two ends. CDR3 length: 14 residues. Germline values: CDR1 DFQATT, CDR2 SNEGSKA (reference sequence). CDR3 loop: CSARRYPENTEAFF. Written as DNA, the CDR3 is TGCAGTGCTAGAAGGTATCCAGAGAACACTGAAGCTTTCTTT.

This clonotype was counted only a few times. V gene TRBV10-3 combines with J gene TRBJ1-6, with TRBD1 identical over 7 bases. This CDR3 is built from 18 residues. The J segment lost 9 bases and the V segment lost 0 bases, leaving 14 bases of the junction unmatched. The germline gives CDR1 ENHRY, CDR2 SYGVKD. CDR3 sequence reads: CAISESNGSKGAISPLHF. CDR3 bases: TGTGCCATCAGTGAGTCGAACGGCTCAAAGGGGGCAATTTCACCCCTCCACTTT.

CDR3 protein: CASSLNGGGYEQYF. The DNA of the CDR3 is TGTGCCAGCAGCTTAAACGGGGGAGGGTACGAGCAGTACTTC. The chain carries TRBV7-2 and TRBJ2-7, with 7 bases that match TRBD2. J was trimmed by 4 bases and V by 2 bases; bases with no gene match: 5. From germline, CDR1 is SGHTA and CDR2 FQGNSA. This CDR3 is 14 amino acids long.

This clonotype was counted at least ten times. The CDR3 spells CASSIQGNTEAFF. The CDR3 DNA is TGTGCCAGCAGTATCCAGGGGAACACTGAAGCTTTCTTT. The chain uses TRBV7-2 and TRBJ1-1; tentatively, D is TRBD1 (5 bases). The V end was cut by 6 bases, the J end by 1 base, with 9 bases between. From germline, CDR1 is SGHTA and CDR2 FQGNSA. This CDR3 region has 13 residues.

This clonotype came up a few times. V and J are TRBV4-3 and TRBJ2-2; the match to TRBD1 covers 9 bases. Germline CDR1 LGHNA, CDR2 YSLEER. The CDR3 sequence is 16 residues long. J was trimmed by 3 bases and V by 4 bases; bases with no gene match: 6. CDR3 sequence reads: CASSPRTGVDTGELFF. CDR3 sequence (DNA): TGCGCCAGCAGCCCCAGGACAGGGGTGGACACCGGGGAGCTGTTTTTT.

This clonotype appeared a few times. This chain links TRBV28 with TRBJ2-7, with 11 nucleotides matching TRBD1. Germline trimming cut 7 bases from V and 3 bases from J; bases unmatched to any gene: 5. The CDR3 length is 14 residues. Germline lookup yields CDR1 MDHEN and CDR2 SYDVKM. Here the CDR3 reads CASTGTGGSYEQYF. As DNA, the CDR3 is TGTGCCAGCACCGGGACAGGGGGTAGCTACGAGCAGTACTTC.

This clonotype was seen only a few times. The gene calls are TRBV10-3 and TRBJ1-1; 12 positions match TRBD1. Germline V gives CDR1 ENHRY, CDR2 SYGVKD. The length of the CDR3 is 15 residues. With V trimmed by 5 bases and J by 7 bases, 8 bases remained unmatched. CDR3 sequence reads: CAISTTGTGGHEAFF. The CDR3, as DNA: TGTGCCATCAGTACGACCGGGACAGGGGGCCATGAAGCTTTCTTT.

There are a few counts of this clonotype. This sequence joins TRBV20-1 and TRBJ2-2; 7 positions agree with TRBD2. This CDR3 contains 15 residues. CDR1 and CDR2 (germline): DFQATT, SNEGSKA (reference sequence). V gave up 0 bases and J gave up 6 bases; unmatched junction bases: 7. The CDR3 coding sequence is TGCAGTGCTAGAGAGACTAGCTTAGTCCCCGGGGAGCTGTTTTTT. Translation gives CSARETSLVPGELFF.

This clonotype was observed a handful of times. This chain connects TRBV24-1 to TRBJ2-1; 8 bases line up with TRBD1. The junction had 4 bases not matched to a gene; V was cut back by 4 bases and J by 3 bases. The CDR3 spans 15 residues. Germline assignment: CDR1 KGHDR and CDR2 SFDVKD. Here the CDR3 DNA reads TGTGCCACCAGTGACCCTACAGGGGGCTACAATGAGCAGTTCTTC. Protein sequence: CATSDPTGGYNEQFF.

The V gene is TRBV11-2, the J gene TRBJ2-5; 10 bases line up with TRBD1. V gave up 5 bases and J gave up 6 bases; unmatched junction bases: 9. The CDR3 is 15 residues long. Germline lookup yields CDR1 SGHAT and CDR2 FQNNGV. CDR3 loop: CASSRYDRGRQTQYF. In DNA form, the CDR3 reads TGTGCCAGCAGCCGATATGACAGGGGGCGACAGACCCAGTACTTC.

The sample holds a few counts of this clonotype. The V and J genes are TRBV12-3 or TRBV12-4 and TRBJ1-3; D remains ambiguous. V was trimmed by 6 bases and J by 4 bases, leaving 7 bases between them. CDR3 length: 12 amino acids. In DNA, the CDR3 is TGTGCCAGCAGCTGGGTAGGAAACACCATATATTTT. As protein: CASSWVGNTIYF.

Written as DNA, the CDR3 is TGCAGTGCTCAGGGTTGGGGCACTGAAGCTTTCTTT. As protein: CSAQGWGTEAFF. V is TRBV20-1 and J is TRBJ1-1, with a possible D match to TRBD1 (5 bases). Germline lookup yields CDR1 DFQATT and CDR2 SNEGSKA (reference sequence). V lost 5 bases, J lost 4 bases, and 11 bases lay in between. This CDR3 region has 12 residues.

The sample holds a few counts of this clonotype. This rearrangement joins TRBV5-6 to TRBJ1-5; the D gene is possibly TRBD1 (6 bases). Germline V lookup: CDR1 SGHDT, CDR2 YYEEEE. V lost 0 bases to trimming and J lost 3 bases, with 10 bases between them. CDR3 length equals 15 residues. Here the CDR3 reads CASSLGQALNQPQHF. In DNA, the CDR3 is TGTGCCAGCAGCTTGGGACAGGCCCTCAATCAGCCCCAGCATTTT.

The chain employs TRBV20-1 and TRBJ1-4; D is uncertain. V was clipped by 1 base and J by 8 bases, with 11 bases between them. The germline V gene has CDR1 DFQATT and CDR2 SNEGSKA (reference sequence). This CDR3 has 13 amino acids. The CDR3 protein is CSARVTQGEKLFF. Written as DNA, the CDR3 is TGCAGTGCTAGAGTTACCCAAGGGGAAAAACTGTTTTTT.

The rearrangement uses TRBV7-7 and TRBJ2-1; 14 bases agree with TRBD2. V lost 6 bases and J lost 10; bases outside the gene matches: 8. Germline V CDR1 and CDR2: SSHAT, FNYEAQ (reference sequence). This CDR3 is 15 amino acids long. The CDR3 here is CASRKGLAGDFEQFF. DNA for the CDR3: TGTGCCAGCAGGAAGGGACTAGCGGGAGATTTCGAGCAGTTCTTC.

This clonotype was observed a handful of times. V usage is TRBV7-9 and J usage is TRBJ2-1; D unresolved. This CDR3 has 15 amino acids. Trimming cost V 1 base and J 6 bases, with 13 bases left between them. Per the germline V gene, CDR1 is SEHNR and CDR2 is FQNEAQ (reference sequence). CDR3: CASSLDSLGGNEQFF. In DNA form, the CDR3 reads TGTGCCAGCAGCTTAGACAGTCTGGGTGGCAATGAGCAGTTCTTC.

In this sample, this clonotype turned up a few times. The V gene is TRBV18, the J gene TRBJ2-2; TRBD2 aligns across 10 bases. With V trimmed by 0 bases and J by 1 base, 2 bases remained unmatched. Germline V gives CDR1 KGHSH, CDR2 LQKENI. There are 17 residues in the CDR3. The CDR3 nucleotides read TGTGCCAGCTCACCACCGCTAGCGGGGGTGAACACCGGGGAGCTGTTTTTT. Protein product: CASSPPLAGVNTGELFF.

The sample holds many counts of this clonotype. The chain couples TRBV28 to TRBJ2-2; 7 nucleotides agree with TRBD1. There are 15 residues in the CDR3. The ends lost 6 bases at V and 6 bases at J; junction bases unmatched: 10. Germline-derived CDR1 and CDR2 are MDHEN and SYDVKM. This CDR3 reads CASSKMTGLSGELFF. In nucleotides, the CDR3 is TGTGCCAGCAGCAAGATGACAGGGTTGTCCGGGGAGCTGTTTTTT.

The V gene is TRBV20-1, the J gene TRBJ2-7; 13 positions match TRBD2. Germline loops: CDR1 DFQATT, CDR2 SNEGSKA (reference sequence). V lost 3 bases, J lost 7 bases, and 3 bases stayed unmatched. The CDR3 has 13 residues. In DNA, the CDR3 is TGCAGTGCTAGTCTGGGACTAGCGGGAGAGCAGTACTTC. Translating gives CSASLGLAGEQYF.

V usage is TRBV24-1 and J usage is TRBJ2-2, with TRBD2 as a possible D gene (6 bases). Germline CDR1 reads KGHDR; CDR2 reads SFDVKD. The CDR3 runs 13 residues. Trimming removed 5 bases at V and 7 bases at J, with 10 bases between. The CDR3 bases are TGTGCCACCAGTGCTGGGGGGAACGGGGAGCTGTTTTTT. This sequence encodes CATSAGGNGELFF.

This CDR3 reads CASAYYSRTGGTDTQYF. The CDR3 DNA is TGTGCCAGCGCGTATTACTCCAGGACAGGGGGCACAGATACGCAGTATTTT. The chain has TRBV12-3 or TRBV12-4 and TRBJ2-3; 9 bases align to TRBD1. CDR3 length: 17 residues. V shed 8 bases, J shed 1 base, and the junction held 13 bases outside the gene matches.

This clonotype came up many times. This chain joins TRBV7-2 and TRBJ2-1; TRBD2 matches 7 bases. This CDR3 is 15 amino acids long. Germline V gene data show CDR1 as SGHTA and CDR2 as FQGNSA. V lost 0 bases, J lost 3 bases, and 2 bases stayed unmatched. CDR3 sequence: CASSLAGGNYNEQFF. The DNA for the CDR3 is TGTGCCAGCAGCTTAGCGGGGGGGAACTACAATGAGCAGTTCTTC.

The V gene is TRBV5-8, the J gene TRBJ2-5, with no clear D. The CDR3 is 13 amino acids. V shed 6 bases and J shed 5 bases, with 14 bases lying between them. In germline, CDR1 is SGHTS, CDR2 YDEGEE. The CDR3 is CASTLTLTETQYF. DNA of the CDR3: TGTGCCAGCACCCTGACTTTGACGGAGACCCAGTACTTC.

This clonotype was detected many times. V gene TRBV7-8 combines with J gene TRBJ2-7; a weak D match, TRBD2 (6 bases). V lost 1 base and J lost 4, with 11 bases in between. The CDR3 covers 14 residues. Germline values: CDR1 SGHVS, CDR2 FQNEAQ. CDR3 region: CASSLVGGIYEQYF. The DNA for the CDR3 is TGTGCCAGCAGCTTAGTGGGGGGAATTTACGAGCAGTACTTC. Using reference TRBV7-8 and TRBJ2-7 for the parts outside the CDR3, the full variable domain is GAGVSQSPRYKVAKRGQDVALRCDPISGHVSLFWYQQALGQGPEFLTYFQNEAQLDKSGLPSDRFFAERPEGSVSTLKIQRTQQEDSAVYLCASSLVGGIYEQYFGPGTRLTVT.

This clonotype was found many times. This chain links TRBV12-3 or TRBV12-4 with TRBJ1-5; 8 nucleotides agree with TRBD1. Unmatched junction bases numbered 6, after V lost 6 bases and J lost 5 bases. This CDR3 comprises 14 residues. The CDR3 loop reads CASSLGQGYQPQHF. The CDR3 DNA reads as TGTGCCAGCAGCCTTGGACAGGGTTATCAGCCCCAGCATTTT.

The sample holds a few counts of this clonotype. The chain joins TRBV11-1 to TRBJ1-1; TRBD1 matches 7 bases. Germline V CDR1 and CDR2: SGHAT, FQDESV (reference sequence). The CDR3 consists of 16 residues. V gave up 5 bases and J gave up 3 bases; unmatched junction bases: 12. CDR3 residues: CASSPPGDRVHTEAFF. CDR3 nucleotide sequence: TGTGCCAGCAGCCCACCCGGAGACAGGGTACACACTGAAGCTTTCTTT.

The chain joins TRBV6-1 to TRBJ1-5; D unresolved. Between the trimmed V and J ends, which lost 7 bases and 5 bases, there was a span of 15 bases. CDR3 length equals 14 residues. Germline values: CDR1 MNHNS, CDR2 SASEGT. Here the CDR3 DNA reads TGTGCCAGCACTAAAAGTCGGGCAGATCAGCCCCAGCATTTT. Protein sequence: CASTKSRADQPQHF.

This clonotype was detected ten times or more. V and J are TRBV7-2 and TRBJ2-7, with D possibly being TRBD2 (5 bases). The germline V gene encodes CDR1 SGHTA and CDR2 FQGNSA. This CDR3 has 12 residues. V was shortened by 1 base and J by 6 bases, with 7 bases between the two germline ends. This CDR3 is CASSLVGVEQYF. Written as DNA, the CDR3 is TGTGCCAGCAGCTTAGTCGGGGTCGAGCAGTACTTC.

The chain carries TRBV12-3 or TRBV12-4 and TRBJ1-6; no reliable D call. The length of the CDR3 is 13 residues. V was pared by 5 bases and J by 9 bases, with 11 bases between. The CDR3 reads CASSLMWVSPLHF. The DNA for the CDR3 is TGTGCCAGCAGTCTCATGTGGGTTTCACCCCTCCACTTT.